Listed below are T cell receptor beta chains from one sample, sequenced in a study of blood T cells in healthy people across ages. TCRdb reanalysed the 5' RACE reads using MiXCR and keeps one entry per CDR3 protein. The table has about 1.7 million distinct CDR3 sequences, roughly 28% seen once. Material: blood. The receptors come from a woman in her twenties or thirties in good health. CDR3s include the opening cysteine and the closing phenylalanine or tryptophan. The D gene is left open where the match is weak. Only part of the rows carry a size: once, few, many, or a class if the clone is expanded.

>NA|NA|TRBV7-2|TRBJ2-1
CASSLLSGDNEQFF
TGTGCCAGCAGCTTACTATCGGGGGACAATGAGCAGTTCTTC
>many|NA|TRBV5-1|TRBJ2-6
CASSFSGAGANVLTF
TGCGCCAGCAGCTTTTCAGGGGCTGGGGCCAACGTCCTGACTTTC
>NA|TRBD2|TRBV7-2|TRBJ2-6
CASSPSLAGASGANVLTF
TGTGCCAGCAGCCCCTCACTAGCGGGCGCTTCTGGGGCCAACGTCCTGACTTTC
>NA|TRBD1|TRBV15|TRBJ1-2
CATSRDFIKGQGDTF
TGTGCCACCAGCAGAGATTTTATTAAAGGACAGGGGGACACCTTC
>many|NA|TRBV5-1|TRBJ2-1
CASSLGGPYNEQFF
TGCGCCAGCAGCTTGGGAGGCCCCTACAATGAGCAGTTCTTC
>many|TRBD2|TRBV4-3|TRBJ2-1
CASSQEGLDNNEQFF
TGCGCCAGCAGCCAAGAGGGACTAGACAACAATGAGCAGTTCTTC
>NA|NA|TRBV29-1|TRBJ1-1
CSVAPGPNTEAFF
TGCAGCGTTGCGCCGGGACCCAACACTGAAGCTTTCTTT
>many|NA|TRBV29-1|TRBJ1-2
CSVGGAHGYGYTF
TGCAGCGTAGGGGGGGCGCATGGCTATGGCTACACCTTC
>NA|TRBD2|TRBV24-1|TRBJ2-2
CATSGSGGPTGELFF
TGTGCCACCAGTGGGTCGGGAGGACCAACCGGGGAGCTGTTTTTT
>NA|TRBD1|TRBV6-1|TRBJ1-3
CASSERTGMRSGNTIYF
TGTGCCAGCAGTGAGAGGACAGGGATGAGGTCTGGAAACACCATATATTTT
>NA|TRBD1|TRBV6-6|TRBJ2-7
CASSYAGQGWSSYEQYF
TGTGCCAGCAGTTATGCTGGACAGGGGTGGAGCTCCTACGAGCAGTACTTC
>few|NA|TRBV20-1|TRBJ2-1
CSAKGPSPNEQFF
TGCAGTGCTAAGGGCCCCAGCCCGAATGAGCAGTTCTTC
>NA|NA|TRBV5-4|TRBJ2-7
CASSLKAGATYEQYF
TGTGCCAGCAGCTTGAAGGCCGGGGCAACCTACGAGCAGTACTTC
>many|TRBD1|TRBV28|TRBJ2-7
CASSSLGRGLGEQYF
TGTGCCAGCAGTTCCCTCGGAAGGGGGCTTGGCGAGCAGTACTTC
>few|NA|TRBV10-3|TRBJ1-1
CAISGEGLTEAFF
TGTGCCATCAGTGGGGAGGGGCTCACTGAAGCTTTCTTT
>NA|NA|TRBV10-3|TRBJ2-1
CAISDGAGKKTQFF
TGTGCCATCAGCGACGGGGCAGGGAAGAAGACCCAGTTCTTC
>NA|TRBD1|TRBV7-9|TRBJ2-7
CASSLESTGAIYEQYF
TGTGCCAGCAGCTTGGAATCGACAGGGGCGATCTACGAGCAGTACTTC
>NA|NA|TRBV28|TRBJ1-2
CASVGGLGGYTF
TGTGCCAGTGTGGGAGGGCTTGGGGGCTACACCTTC
>few|TRBD1|TRBV7-8|TRBJ1-2
CASSVAGQGNANYGYTF
TGTGCCAGCAGCGTAGCGGGACAGGGGAATGCTAACTATGGCTACACCTTC
>NA|TRBD2|TRBV5-1|TRBJ2-3
CASSLWSGVPTGTDTQYF
TGCGCCAGCAGCTTGTGGAGCGGGGTGCCCACTGGCACAGATACGCAGTATTTT
>NA|NA|TRBV5-1|TRBJ1-3
CASSAETGNTIYF
TGCGCCAGCAGTGCAGAGACTGGAAACACCATATATTTT
>few|NA|TRBV5-1|TRBJ2-4
CASSSDPGLSIQYF
TGCGCCAGCAGCTCTGACCCGGGTTTGAGCATTCAGTACTTC
>few|NA|TRBV7-2|TRBJ1-2
CASSFNQGDGYTF
TGTGCCAGCAGCTTTAACCAGGGAGATGGCTACACCTTC
>NA|NA|TRBV5-1|TRBJ1-1
CASSWIGDTEAFF
TGCGCCAGCAGTTGGATAGGCGACACTGAAGCTTTCTTT
>NA|NA|TRBV12-3/TRBV12-4|TRBJ1-5
CASSLEVSHRQHF
TGTGCCAGCAGTTTAGAGGTCTCTCATCGCCAGCATTTT
>once|NA|TRBV29-1|TRBJ1-4
CSVGGHNEKLVF
TGCAGCGTGGGGGGACATAATGAAAAACTGGTTTTT
>NA|NA|TRBV25-1|TRBJ1-6
CASSSPLVSSPLHF
TGTGCCAGCAGCTCACCCCTCGTGAGCTCACCCCTCCACTTT
>NA|TRBD2|TRBV20-1|TRBJ2-7
CSAIKREGIEQYF
TGCAGTGCTATCAAGCGGGAGGGAATCGAGCAGTACTTC
>NA|NA|TRBV6-1|TRBJ1-2
CASELRRGDNYGYTF
TGTGCCAGCGAGTTGAGGCGGGGGGATAACTATGGCTACACCTTC
>NA|NA|TRBV14|TRBJ2-7
CASSPWTEAYEQYF
TGTGCCAGCAGCCCCTGGACTGAAGCCTACGAGCAGTACTTC
>many|NA|TRBV5-1|TRBJ2-1
CASSLTEAYNEQFF
TGCGCCAGCAGCCTTACGGAGGCTTACAATGAGCAGTTCTTC
>few|NA|TRBV5-1|TRBJ2-2
CASSSPQGTVAGELFF
TGCGCCAGCAGCTCTCCGCAGGGTACAGTAGCCGGGGAGCTGTTTTTT
>NA|NA|TRBV20-1|TRBJ2-7
CSARSFGSYEQYF
TGCAGTGCTAGATCCTTTGGGTCCTACGAGCAGTACTTC
>many|TRBD1|TRBV5-1|TRBJ2-1
CASSVRDRGSSFYNEQFF
TGCGCCAGCAGCGTCCGGGACAGGGGATCCTCCTTTTACAATGAGCAGTTCTTC
>NA|NA|TRBV2|TRBJ2-5
CASRKDSWETQYF
TGTGCCAGCAGGAAGGATTCATGGGAGACCCAGTACTTC
>few|NA|TRBV5-6|TRBJ2-1
CASSSSQRPSNEQFF
TGTGCCAGCAGCTCGTCCCAGCGGCCCAGCAATGAGCAGTTCTTC
>many|NA|TRBV20-1|TRBJ2-7
CSSSDRAYEQYF
TGCAGCTCCTCGGACCGAGCCTACGAGCAGTACTTC